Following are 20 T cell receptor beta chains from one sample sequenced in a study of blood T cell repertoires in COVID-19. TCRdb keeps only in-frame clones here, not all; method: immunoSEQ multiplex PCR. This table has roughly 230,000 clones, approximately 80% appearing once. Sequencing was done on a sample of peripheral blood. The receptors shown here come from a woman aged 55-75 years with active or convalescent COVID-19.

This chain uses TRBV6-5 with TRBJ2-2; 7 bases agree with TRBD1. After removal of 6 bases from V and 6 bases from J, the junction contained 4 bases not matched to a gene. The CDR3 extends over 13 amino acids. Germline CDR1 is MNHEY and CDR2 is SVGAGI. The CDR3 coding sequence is TGTGCCAGCAGGAAGCAGGGGGCCGGGGAGCTGTTTTTT. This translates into CASRKQGAGELFF.

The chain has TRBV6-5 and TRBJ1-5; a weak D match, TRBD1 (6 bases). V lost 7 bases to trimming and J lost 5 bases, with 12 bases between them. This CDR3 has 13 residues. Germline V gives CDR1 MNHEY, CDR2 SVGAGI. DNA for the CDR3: TGTGCCAGCACAGGGGCGGGTGATCAGCCCCAGCATTTT. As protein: CASTGAGDQPQHF.

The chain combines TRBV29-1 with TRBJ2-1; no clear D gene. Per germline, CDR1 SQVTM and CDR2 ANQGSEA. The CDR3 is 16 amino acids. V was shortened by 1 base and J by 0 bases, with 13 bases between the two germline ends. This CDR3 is CSVEGGYSSSYNEQFF. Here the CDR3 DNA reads TGCAGCGTTGAAGGAGGCTATTCGAGCTCCTACAATGAGCAGTTCTTC.

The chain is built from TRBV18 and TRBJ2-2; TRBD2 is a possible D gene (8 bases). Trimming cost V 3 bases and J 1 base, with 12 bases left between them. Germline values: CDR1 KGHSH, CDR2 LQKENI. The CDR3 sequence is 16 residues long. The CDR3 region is CASSPSGTENTGELFF. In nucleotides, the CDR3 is TGTGCCAGCTCACCTAGCGGGACAGAGAACACCGGGGAGCTGTTTTTT.

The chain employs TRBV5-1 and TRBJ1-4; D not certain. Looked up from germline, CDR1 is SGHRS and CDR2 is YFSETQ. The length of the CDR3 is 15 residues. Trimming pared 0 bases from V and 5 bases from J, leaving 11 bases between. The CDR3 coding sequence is TGCGCCAGCAGCTTGGGGGCTGGTATAAATGAAAAACTGTTTTTT. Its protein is CASSLGAGINEKLFF.

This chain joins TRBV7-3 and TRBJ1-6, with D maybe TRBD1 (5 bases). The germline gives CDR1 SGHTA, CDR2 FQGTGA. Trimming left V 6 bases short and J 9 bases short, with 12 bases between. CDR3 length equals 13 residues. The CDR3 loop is CASSQTGISPLHF. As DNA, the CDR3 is TGTGCCAGCAGTCAAACAGGAATTTCACCCCTCCACTTT.

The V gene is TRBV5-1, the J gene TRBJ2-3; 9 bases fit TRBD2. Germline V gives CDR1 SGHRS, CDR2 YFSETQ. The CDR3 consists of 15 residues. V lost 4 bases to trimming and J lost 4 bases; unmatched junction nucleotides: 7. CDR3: CASSPAGGEADTQYF. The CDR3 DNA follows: TGCGCCAGCAGCCCAGCGGGGGGCGAGGCAGATACGCAGTATTTT.

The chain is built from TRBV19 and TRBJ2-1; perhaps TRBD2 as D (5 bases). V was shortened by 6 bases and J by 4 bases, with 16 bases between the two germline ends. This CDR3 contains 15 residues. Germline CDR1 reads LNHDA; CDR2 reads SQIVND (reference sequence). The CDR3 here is CASRPFGPGYNEQFF. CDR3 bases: TGTGCCAGTAGGCCTTTTGGACCGGGATACAATGAGCAGTTCTTC.

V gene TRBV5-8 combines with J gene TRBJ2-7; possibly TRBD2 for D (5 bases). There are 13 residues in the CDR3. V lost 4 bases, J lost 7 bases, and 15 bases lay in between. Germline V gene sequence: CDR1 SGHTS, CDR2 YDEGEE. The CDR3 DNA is TGTGCCAGCAGCACGCCCTATTCGGGAGAGCAGTACGTC. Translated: CASSTPYSGEQYV.

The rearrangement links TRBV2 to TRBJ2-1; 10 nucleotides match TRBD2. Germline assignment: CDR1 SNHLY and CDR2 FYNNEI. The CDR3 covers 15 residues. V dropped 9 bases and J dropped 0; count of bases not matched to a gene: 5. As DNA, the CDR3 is TGTGCCAGTGCCTTAGCGGGAGGCTCCTACAATGAGCAGTTCTTC. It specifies CASALAGGSYNEQFF.

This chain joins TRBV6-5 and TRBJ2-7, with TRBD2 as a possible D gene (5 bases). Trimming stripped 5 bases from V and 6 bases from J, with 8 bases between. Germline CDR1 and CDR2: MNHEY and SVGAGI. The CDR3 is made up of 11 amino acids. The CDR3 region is CASSRAGEQYF. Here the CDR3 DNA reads TGTGCCAGCAGTCGGGCGGGCGAGCAGTACTTC.

The CDR3 coding sequence is TGTGCCAGCACCCCCCTGGGATGGGCCCGGGGTGGGGAGCAGTTCTTC. Encoded protein: CASTPLGWARGGEQFF. The genes are TRBV11-2 and TRBJ2-1; D is possibly TRBD2 (5 bases). The CDR3 has 16 residues. Trimming shortened V by 7 bases and J by 10 bases, and 26 bases separated the two germline ends. Germline loops: CDR1 SGHAT, CDR2 FQNNGV.

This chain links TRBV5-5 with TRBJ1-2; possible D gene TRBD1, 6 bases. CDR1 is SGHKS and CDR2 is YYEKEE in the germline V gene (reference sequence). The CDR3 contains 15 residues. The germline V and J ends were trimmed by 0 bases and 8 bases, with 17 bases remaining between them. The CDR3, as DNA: TGTGCCAGCAGCTTGGTGGGGGGGCCACTAGAAGGCTACACCTTC. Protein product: CASSLVGGPLEGYTF.

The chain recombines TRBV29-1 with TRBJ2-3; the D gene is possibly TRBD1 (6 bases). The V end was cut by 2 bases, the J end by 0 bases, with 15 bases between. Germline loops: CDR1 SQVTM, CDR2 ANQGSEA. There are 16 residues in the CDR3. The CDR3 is CSVEPTGKASTDTQYF. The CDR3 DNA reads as TGCAGCGTTGAACCAACAGGGAAAGCTAGCACAGATACGCAGTATTTT.

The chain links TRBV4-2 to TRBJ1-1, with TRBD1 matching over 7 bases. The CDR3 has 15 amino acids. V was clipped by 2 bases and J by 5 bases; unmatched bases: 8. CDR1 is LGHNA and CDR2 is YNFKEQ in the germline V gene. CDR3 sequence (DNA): TGTGCCAGCAGCCAACCAGGGGGGATAAGGACTGAAGCTTTCTTT. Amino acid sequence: CASSQPGGIRTEAFF.

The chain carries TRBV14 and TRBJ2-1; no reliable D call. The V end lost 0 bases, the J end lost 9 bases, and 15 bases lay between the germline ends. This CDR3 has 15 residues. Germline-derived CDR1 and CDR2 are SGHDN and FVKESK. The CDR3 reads CASSQDEYPGSEQFF. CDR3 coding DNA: TGTGCCAGCAGCCAAGATGAATACCCGGGTTCTGAGCAGTTCTTC.

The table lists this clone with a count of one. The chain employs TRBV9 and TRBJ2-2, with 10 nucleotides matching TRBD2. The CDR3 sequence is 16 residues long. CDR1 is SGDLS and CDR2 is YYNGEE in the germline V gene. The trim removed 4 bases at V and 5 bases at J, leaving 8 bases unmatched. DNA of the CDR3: TGTGCCAGCAGCTTCGGACTAGCGGCGGGAACCGGGGAGCTGTTTTTT. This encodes CASSFGLAAGTGELFF.

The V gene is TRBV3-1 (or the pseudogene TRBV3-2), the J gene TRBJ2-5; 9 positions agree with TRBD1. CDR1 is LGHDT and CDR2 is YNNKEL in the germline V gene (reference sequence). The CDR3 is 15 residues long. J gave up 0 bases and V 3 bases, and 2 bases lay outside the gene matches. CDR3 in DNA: TGTGCCAGCAGCCAGGGGACAGGGAACCAAGAGACCCAGTACTTC. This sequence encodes CASSQGTGNQETQYF.

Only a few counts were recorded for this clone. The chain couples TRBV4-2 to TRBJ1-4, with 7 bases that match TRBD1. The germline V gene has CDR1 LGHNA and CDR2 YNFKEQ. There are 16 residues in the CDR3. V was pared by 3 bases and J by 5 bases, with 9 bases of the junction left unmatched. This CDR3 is CASSQRWGQSNEKLFF. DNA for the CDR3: TGTGCCAGCAGCCAGAGGTGGGGACAGTCAAATGAAAAACTGTTTTTT.

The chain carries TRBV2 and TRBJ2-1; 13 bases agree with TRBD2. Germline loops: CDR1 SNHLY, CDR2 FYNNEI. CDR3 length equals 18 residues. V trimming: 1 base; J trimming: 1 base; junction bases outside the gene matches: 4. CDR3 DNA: TGTGCCAGCAGTGAAGAACTAGCGGGGGGGCGTTCCTACAATGAGCAGTTCTTC. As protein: CASSEELAGGRSYNEQFF. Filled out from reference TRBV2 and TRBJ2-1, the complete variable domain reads EPEVTQTPSHQVTQMGQEVILRCVPISNHLYFYWYRQILGQKVEFLVSFYNNEISEKSEIFDDQFSVERPDGSNFTLKIRSTKLEDSAMYFCASSEELAGGRSYNEQFFGPGTRLTVL.